Shown below are 21 T cell receptor beta chains from a single sample sequenced in a study of blood T cell repertoires in COVID-19. The assay was immunoSEQ multiplex PCR, and TCRdb's table has in-frame clones only and misses some. This sample has 150,000 to 200,000 clones, with roughly 70% found just once. Source material: peripheral blood. These TCRs come from an elderly woman with acute or convalescent COVID-19.

The J gene is TRBJ2-2, the V gene TRBV10-1; the D is unclear. Germline CDR1 reads WNHNN; CDR2 reads SYGVQD (reference sequence). Deletions cut 4 bases from V and 1 base from J, with 7 bases between. This CDR3 has 14 amino acids. Here the CDR3 DNA reads TGCGCCAGCAGTGCCATAGTGAACACCGGGGAGCTGTTTTTT. It codes for CASSAIVNTGELFF.

This clone was counted once. V usage is TRBV2 and J usage is TRBJ1-2; 8 bases fit TRBD1. The CDR3 covers 13 residues. Trimming at V came to 8 bases and at J to 7 bases, leaving 9 bases not matched to a gene. The germline V gene encodes CDR1 SNHLY and CDR2 FYNNEI. The CDR3 DNA is TGTGCCAGCGAAGCCCAGGGGGCTGGTGGCTACACCTTC. As protein: CASEAQGAGGYTF.

This chain connects TRBV5-1 to TRBJ2-2, with 9 nucleotides matching TRBD1. V shed 2 bases, J shed 2 bases, and the junction held 4 bases outside the gene matches. Per germline, CDR1 SGHRS and CDR2 YFSETQ. The CDR3 is 16 residues long. This CDR3 reads CASSFLGQGNTGELFF. CDR3 in DNA: TGCGCCAGCAGCTTCCTGGGACAGGGAAACACCGGGGAGCTGTTTTTT.

This rearrangement joins TRBV28 to TRBJ1-6; unclear D gene. Looked up from germline, CDR1 is MDHEN and CDR2 is SYDVKM. This CDR3 spans 12 amino acids. V lost 3 bases, J lost 11 bases, and 8 bases lay in between. The chain's CDR3 is CASSLQAPPLHF. Written as DNA, the CDR3 is TGTGCCAGCAGTTTGCAGGCACCACCCCTCCACTTT.

The CDR3 here is CASSAPGQGVKSSGNTIYF. The CDR3 DNA reads TGTGCCAGCAGTGCTCCCGGACAGGGGGTAAAGAGCTCTGGAAACACCATATATTTT. The V gene is TRBV6-4, the J gene TRBJ1-3, with TRBD1 identical over 10 bases. The CDR3 spans 19 residues. Per the germline V gene, CDR1 is MRHNA and CDR2 is SNTAGT. After removal of 4 bases from V and 0 bases from J, the junction contained 12 bases not matched to a gene.

This clone was recorded only once. J is TRBJ2-6 and V is TRBV10-2; tentatively, D is TRBD2 (7 bases). V lost 6 bases and J 0 bases, leaving 15 bases between the germline ends. Germline-derived CDR1 and CDR2 are WSHSY and SAAADI. CDR3 size: 17 residues. The CDR3 loop reads CASSSLGGVSGANVLTF. The DNA of the CDR3 is TGCGCCAGCAGCTCCTTAGGGGGGGTCTCTGGGGCCAACGTCCTGACTTTC.

This chain joins TRBV19 and TRBJ2-7, with 7 bases identical to TRBD1. Trimming at V came to 4 bases and at J to 0 bases, leaving 3 bases not matched to a gene. Looked up from germline, CDR1 is LNHDA and CDR2 is SQIVND (reference sequence). This CDR3 comprises 14 residues. CDR3 residues: CASSTRGSSYEQYF. The CDR3 coding sequence is TGTGCCAGTAGTACCAGGGGGAGCTCCTACGAGCAGTACTTC.

The count of this clone is one. This chain joins TRBV10-3 and TRBJ2-2; 8 bases align to TRBD2. Per germline, CDR1 ENHRY and CDR2 SYGVKD. Trimming removed 10 bases from V and 5 bases from J; junction bases left unmatched: 12. The CDR3 extends over 15 amino acids. The DNA of the CDR3 is TGTGCCACCAGGACTAGCCCTCAGGGGACCGGGGAGCTGTTTTTT. It yields the protein CATRTSPQGTGELFF.

This chain links TRBV5-4 with TRBJ1-2; 9 nucleotides line up with TRBD1. The CDR3 covers 14 residues. J gave up 2 bases and V 5 bases, and 4 bases lay outside the gene matches. From germline, CDR1 is SGHNT and CDR2 YYREEE (reference sequence). The CDR3 spells CASRRTGANYGYTF. The DNA of the CDR3 is TGTGCCAGCAGGCGGACAGGGGCCAACTATGGCTACACCTTC. Full variable domain (remainder filled in from reference TRBV5-4 and TRBJ1-2): ETGVTQSPTHLIKTRGQQVTLRCSSQSGHNTVSWYQQALGQGPQFIFQYYREEENGRGNFPPRFSGLQFPNYSSELNVNALELDDSALYLCASRRTGANYGYTFGSGTRLTVV.

The chain uses TRBV19 and TRBJ2-3; TRBD2 matches 13 bases. There are 17 residues in the CDR3. After removal of 4 bases from V and 7 bases from J, the junction contained 11 bases not matched to a gene. Germline V gives CDR1 LNHDA, CDR2 SQIVND (reference sequence). The CDR3 coding sequence is TGTGCCAGTAGTACCTCAACTAGCGGGAGGGCCAGGTATACGCAGTATTTT. Amino acid sequence: CASSTSTSGRARYTQYF.

The CDR3 DNA sequence: TGTGCCACCATGGCCCCGGGCGGGACGGGAGAGACCCAGTACTTC. Residues: CATMAPGGTGETQYF. V usage is TRBV24-1 and J usage is TRBJ2-5; TRBD2 might be the D (6 bases). Germline V lookup: CDR1 KGHDR, CDR2 SFDVKD. The CDR3 runs 15 residues. V was cut by 8 bases and J by 4 bases, with 19 bases left in between.

The chain has TRBV6-1 and TRBJ2-7; TRBD1 is a possible D gene (6 bases). CDR1 is MNHNS, CDR2 SASEGT, per germline. The CDR3 spans 15 residues. The ends were cut back, 0 bases at V and 4 bases at J, with 13 bases in the middle. DNA of the CDR3: TGTGCCAGCAGTGAAGCGGACAGCCTAGGATACGAGCAGTACTTC. It codes for CASSEADSLGYEQYF.

The chain has TRBV15 and TRBJ2-1; 10 bases are shared with TRBD1. J gave up 6 bases and V 4 bases, and 3 bases lay outside the gene matches. This CDR3 region has 14 residues. Looked up from germline, CDR1 is LNHNV and CDR2 is YYDKDF (reference sequence). The CDR3 coding sequence is TGTGCCACCAGCAAGGGACAGGGGAGCAATGAGCAGTTCTTC. This gives the protein CATSKGQGSNEQFF.

This clone was found a few times. The CDR3 sequence: CASSAGRDRVSTYGDYVYEQYF. In DNA form, the CDR3 reads TGCGCCAGCAGCGCAGGCAGGGACAGGGTTAGTACGTATGGGGACTACGTCTACGAGCAGTACTTC. The chain is built from TRBV5-1 and TRBJ2-7; 9 bases match TRBD1. The germline V gene encodes CDR1 SGHRS and CDR2 YFSETQ. J lost 3 bases, V lost 4 bases, and 29 bases had no gene match. The length of the CDR3 is 22 residues.

The J gene is TRBJ2-1, the V gene TRBV11-2; TRBD2 matches at 9 bases. The V gene's germline CDR1 is SGHAT and CDR2 FQNNGV. V lost 0 bases to trimming and J lost 10 bases; unmatched junction nucleotides: 1. This CDR3 spans 13 amino acids. The CDR3 DNA reads TGTGCCAGCAGCTTAGAGCGGGAGGGGGAGCAGTTCTTC. Translation gives CASSLEREGEQFF.

The V and J genes are TRBV7-2 and TRBJ2-3, with 8 bases lining up with TRBD1. After removal of 4 bases from V and 7 bases from J, the junction contained 7 bases not matched to a gene. CDR1 SGHTA and CDR2 FQGNSA come from the germline V gene. This CDR3 contains 14 residues. CDR3 DNA sequence: TGTGCCAGCAGCTCGGCAGGGGGCGTGTATACGCAGTATTTT. Amino acid sequence: CASSSAGGVYTQYF.

J is TRBJ1-6 and V is TRBV5-5; maybe TRBD1 (5 bases). This CDR3 comprises 14 residues. Per the germline V gene, CDR1 is SGHKS and CDR2 is YYEKEE (reference sequence). V was trimmed by 0 bases and J by 9 bases, leaving 10 bases between them. CDR3 coding DNA: TGTGCCAGCAGCTTGGAGGACACGGGTTCACCCCTCCACTTT. Protein product: CASSLEDTGSPLHF.

The chain employs TRBV18 and TRBJ2-1; 9 nucleotides match TRBD1. This CDR3 region has 14 residues. J gave up 5 bases and V 6 bases, and 5 bases lay outside the gene matches. The germline V gene has CDR1 KGHSH and CDR2 LQKENI. The CDR3 loop reads CASSPGQGNNEQFF. CDR3 nucleotide sequence: TGTGCCAGCTCGCCAGGACAGGGGAACAATGAGCAGTTCTTC.

This clone was detected a few times. The chain couples TRBV2 to TRBJ1-1; D is uncertain. Trimming removed 4 bases at V and 3 bases at J, with 9 bases between. The germline gives CDR1 SNHLY, CDR2 FYNNEI. The CDR3 is 13 residues long. Written as DNA, the CDR3 is TGTGCCAGCAGTGTTGATTTAGACACTGAAGCTTTCTTT. This sequence encodes CASSVDLDTEAFF.

The chain recombines TRBV3-1 (or the pseudogene TRBV3-2) with TRBJ1-5, with D tentatively TRBD1 (5 bases). This CDR3 spans 16 amino acids. The V gene's germline CDR1 is LGHDT and CDR2 YNNKEL (reference sequence). Trimming removed 0 bases at V and 4 bases at J, with 13 bases between. CDR3 region: CASSQDPGGSNQPQHF. CDR3 coding DNA: TGTGCCAGCAGCCAAGATCCGGGGGGAAGTAATCAGCCCCAGCATTTT.

The chain carries TRBV4-2 and TRBJ1-5, with unresolved D. This CDR3 is built from 16 residues. CDR1 is LGHNA and CDR2 is YNFKEQ in the germline V gene. The V and J ends lost 0 bases and 5 bases respectively, with 14 bases between them. The chain's CDR3 is CASSQDVGEDHQPQHF. In DNA form, the CDR3 reads TGTGCCAGCAGCCAAGATGTGGGAGAGGACCATCAGCCCCAGCATTTT.